The next 3 T cell receptor beta chains were all read from a single sample in a study of regulatory T cells in long-lasting Graves disease. Time point of the sample: newly diagnosed GD, antithyroid drugs for less than 3 months. RNA isolated from PBMCs was used to make the TCR library. Arm-PCR of CDR3 regions and iRepertoire HTBI primers were the basis on which TCR beta libraries were built. TCRdb re-analysed the multiplex PCR reads in MiXCR, keeping a single row per CDR3 protein. The data contain around 450,000 distinct CDR3 sequences, approximately 15% of them singletons. Another study also made use of these data, one on T cells in Graves' hyperthyroidism and ophthalmopathy.

Sample: peripheral blood mononuclear cells (PBMCs), taken at new diagnosis, from a patient treated with antithyroid drugs. These receptors all stem from a woman younger than 45 with Graves disease.

This clonotype was seen many times. DNA of the CDR3: TGCAGTGCTAGAGGGGATAGCGGGAGAATCGCCAATGAGCAGTTCTTC. Protein sequence: CSARGDSGRIANEQFF. The chain couples TRBV20-1 to TRBJ2-1, with 9 bases aligning to TRBD2. Germline CDR1 is DFQATT and CDR2 is SNEGSKA (reference sequence). V lost 1 base, J lost 6 bases, and 10 bases stayed unmatched. This CDR3 is 16 amino acids long.

The chain employs TRBV7-3 and TRBJ1-1, with D perhaps TRBD1 (6 bases). In germline, CDR1 is SGHTA, CDR2 FQGTGA. This CDR3 is built from 17 residues. With 11 bases removed from V and 1 base from J, the gap between germline ends came to 26 bases. CDR3 region: CAGNFGLQGLGNTEAFF. The CDR3 DNA is TGTGCCGGCAATTTCGGTTTACAGGGTTTGGGGAACACTGAAGCTTTCTTT.

The rearrangement links TRBV7-2 to TRBJ2-3; TRBD2 aligns across 9 bases. The tail of the sequence fits TRBJ2-5 better, so the J call may be wrong. Germline CDR1 and CDR2: SGHTA and FQGNSA. CDR3 length: 13 residues. Here the CDR3 DNA reads TGTGCCAGCAGCTCTAGCGGGGCAGAGACCCAGTACTTC. Protein product: CASSSSGAETQYF.